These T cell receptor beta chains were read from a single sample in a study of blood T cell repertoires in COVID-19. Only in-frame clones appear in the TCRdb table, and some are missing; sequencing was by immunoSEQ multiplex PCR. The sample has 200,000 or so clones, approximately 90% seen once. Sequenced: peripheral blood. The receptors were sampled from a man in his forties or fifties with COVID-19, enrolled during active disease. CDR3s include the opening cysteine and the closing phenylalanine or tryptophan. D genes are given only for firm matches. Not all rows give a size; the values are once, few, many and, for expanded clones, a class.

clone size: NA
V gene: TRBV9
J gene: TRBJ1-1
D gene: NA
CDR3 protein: CASSSGAVVTETFF
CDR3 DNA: TGTGCCAGCAGCTCAGGGGCAGTCGTGACTGAAACTTTCTTT

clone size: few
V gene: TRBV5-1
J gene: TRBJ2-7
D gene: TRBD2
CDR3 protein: CASSLTRGTYYEQYF
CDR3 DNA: TGCGCCAGCAGCTTGACGCGGGGGACTTACTACGAGCAGTACTTC

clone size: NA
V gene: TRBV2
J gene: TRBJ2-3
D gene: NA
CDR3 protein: CASISGPTDTQYF
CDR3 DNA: TGTGCCAGCATTAGCGGACCCACAGATACGCAGTATTTT

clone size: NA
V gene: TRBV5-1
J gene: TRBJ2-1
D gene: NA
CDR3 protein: CASRQQGGFEDEQFF
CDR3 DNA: TGCGCCAGCAGACAACAGGGTGGGTTTGAGGATGAGCAGTTCTTC

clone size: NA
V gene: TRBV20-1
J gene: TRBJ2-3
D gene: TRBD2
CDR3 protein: CSASGGGATTDTQYF
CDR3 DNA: TGCAGTGCTAGTGGCGGGGGGGCTACCACAGATACGCAGTATTTT

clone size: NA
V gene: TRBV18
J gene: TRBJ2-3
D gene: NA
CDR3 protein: CASSPIVLGGAGDTQYF
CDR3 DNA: TGTGCCAGCTCACCAATCGTTCTTGGGGGCGCGGGAGATACGCAGTATTTT

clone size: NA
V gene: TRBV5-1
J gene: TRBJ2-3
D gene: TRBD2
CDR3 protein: CASSLADGRGGLGAQYF
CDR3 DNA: TGCGCCAGCAGCTTGGCTGATGGGCGGGGGGGCCTGGGTGCGCAGTATTTT

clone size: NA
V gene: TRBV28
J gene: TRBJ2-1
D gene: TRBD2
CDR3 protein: CASSLTSGGSYNEQFF
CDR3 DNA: TGTGCCAGCAGTTTAACTAGCGGGGGGTCCTACAATGAGCAGTTCTTC

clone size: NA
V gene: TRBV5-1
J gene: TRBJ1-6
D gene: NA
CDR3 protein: CASSLGRDNSPLHF
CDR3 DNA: TGCGCCAGCAGCTTGGGCAGGGATAATTCACCCCTCCACTTT

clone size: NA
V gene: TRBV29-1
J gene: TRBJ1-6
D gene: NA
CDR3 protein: CSVRTDYNSPLHF
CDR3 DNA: TGCAGCGTCCGGACAGACTATAATTCACCCCTCCACTTT

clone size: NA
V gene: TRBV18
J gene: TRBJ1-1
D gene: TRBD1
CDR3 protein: CASSRDRGQPTEAFF
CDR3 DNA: TGTGCCAGCTCCCGCGACAGGGGGCAACCCACTGAAGCTTTCTTT

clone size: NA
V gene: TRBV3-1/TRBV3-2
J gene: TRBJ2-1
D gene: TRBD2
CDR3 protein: CASSQVMAGGAIYNEQFF
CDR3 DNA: TGTGCCAGCAGCCAAGTCATGGCGGGGGGAGCTATTTACAATGAGCAGTTCTTC

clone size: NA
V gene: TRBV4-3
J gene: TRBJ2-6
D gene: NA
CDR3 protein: CASSQDLAVGANVLTF
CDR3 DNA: TGCGCCAGCAGCCAAGATCTGGCGGTCGGGGCCAACGTCCTGACTTTC

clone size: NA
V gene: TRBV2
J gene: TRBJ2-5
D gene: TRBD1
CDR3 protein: CASSGTGDETQYF
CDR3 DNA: TGTGCCAGCAGTGGGACAGGGGACGAGACCCAGTACTTC

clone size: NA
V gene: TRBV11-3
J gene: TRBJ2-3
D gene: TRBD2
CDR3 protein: CATSTGTSSLGTDTQYF
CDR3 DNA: TGTGCCACCTCTACCGGGACTAGCTCTTTAGGCACAGATACGCAGTATTTT

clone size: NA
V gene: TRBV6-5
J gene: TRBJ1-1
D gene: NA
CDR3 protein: CASSSSGTLNTEAFF
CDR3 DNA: TGTGCCAGCAGTTCAAGCGGGACATTGAACACTGAAGCTTTCTTT

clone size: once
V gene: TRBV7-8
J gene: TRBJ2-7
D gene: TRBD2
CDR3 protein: CASSLEGIPSGRKEYF
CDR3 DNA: TGTGCCAGCAGCTTAGAGGGTATTCCTAGCGGGAGAAAGGAGTACTTC

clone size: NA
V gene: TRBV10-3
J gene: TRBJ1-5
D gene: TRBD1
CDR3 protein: CAISRGLDQPQHF
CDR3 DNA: TGTGCCATCAGCAGGGGGCTGGATCAGCCCCAGCATTTT

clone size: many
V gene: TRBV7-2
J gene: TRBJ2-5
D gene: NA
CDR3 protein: CASSFTGVRRAQYF
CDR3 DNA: TGTGCCAGCAGCTTCACAGGTGTACGAAGGGCCCAGTACTTC

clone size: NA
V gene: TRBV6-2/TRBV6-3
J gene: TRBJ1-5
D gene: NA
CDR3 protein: CASGRGVFNQPQHF
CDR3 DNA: TGTGCCAGCGGCCGGGGAGTATTCAATCAGCCCCAGCATTTT

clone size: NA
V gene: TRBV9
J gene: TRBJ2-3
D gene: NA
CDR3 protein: CASSVTPGTQYF
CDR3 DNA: TGTGCCAGCAGCGTGACCCCAGGGACGCAGTATTTT

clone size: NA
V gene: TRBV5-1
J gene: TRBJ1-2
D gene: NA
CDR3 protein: CASSQSAGAANYGYTF
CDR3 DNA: TGCGCCAGCAGCCAATCGGCGGGGGCAGCTAACTATGGCTACACCTTC

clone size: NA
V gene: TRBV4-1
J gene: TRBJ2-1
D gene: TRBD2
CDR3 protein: CASSQDASGLAPSYNEQFF
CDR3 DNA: TGCGCCAGCAGCCAAGACGCTTCCGGACTAGCCCCCTCCTACAATGAGCAGTTCTTC

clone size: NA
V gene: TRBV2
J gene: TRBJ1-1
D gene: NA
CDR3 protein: CASSEALRSVFTEAFF
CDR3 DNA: TGTGCCAGCAGTGAAGCGCTTCGGTCGGTCTTCACTGAAGCTTTCTTT

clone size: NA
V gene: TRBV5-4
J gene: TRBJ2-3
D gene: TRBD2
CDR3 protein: CASSLASASGADTQYF
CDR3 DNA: TGTGCCAGCAGCTTGGCCTCGGCTAGCGGGGCAGATACGCAGTATTTT

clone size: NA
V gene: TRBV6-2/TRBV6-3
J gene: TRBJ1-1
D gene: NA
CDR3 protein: CASSETTWAFF
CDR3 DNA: TGTGCCAGCAGCGAGACTACATGGGCTTTCTTT

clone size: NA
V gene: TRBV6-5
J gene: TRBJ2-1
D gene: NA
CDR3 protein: CASGSGWTPYNEQFF
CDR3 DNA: TGTGCCAGCGGATCCGGTTGGACACCTTACAATGAGCAGTTCTTC

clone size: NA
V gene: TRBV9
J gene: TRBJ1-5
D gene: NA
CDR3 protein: CASSQDRGNQPQHF
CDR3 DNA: TGTGCCAGCAGCCAGGATCGCGGCAATCAGCCCCAGCATTTT

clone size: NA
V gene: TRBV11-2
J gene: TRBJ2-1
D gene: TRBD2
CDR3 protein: CASSKPGLAGNEQFF
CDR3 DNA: TGTGCCAGCAGCAAACCGGGACTAGCGGGAAATGAGCAGTTCTTC

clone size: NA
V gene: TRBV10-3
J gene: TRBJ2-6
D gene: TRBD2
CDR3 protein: CAISERTSAGANVLTF
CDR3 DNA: TGTGCCATCAGTGAGCGAACTAGCGCTGGGGCCAACGTCCTGACTTTC

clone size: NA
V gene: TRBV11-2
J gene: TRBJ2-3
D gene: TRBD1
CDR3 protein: CASSLNRGQGGSDTQYF
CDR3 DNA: TGTGCCAGCAGCTTAAATAGAGGACAGGGCGGCTCAGATACGCAGTATTTT

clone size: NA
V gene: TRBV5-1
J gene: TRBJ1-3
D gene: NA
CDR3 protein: CASSLAGYGNTIYF
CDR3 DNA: TGCGCCAGCAGCTTGGCGGGGTATGGAAACACCATATATTTT

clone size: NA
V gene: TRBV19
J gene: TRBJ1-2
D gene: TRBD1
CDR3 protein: CATSRSRQGGNGYTF
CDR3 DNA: TGTGCCACCTCCCGGTCGAGACAGGGGGGTAATGGCTACACCTTC

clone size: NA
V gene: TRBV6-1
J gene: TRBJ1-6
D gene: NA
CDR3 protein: CASSEEEGSPLHF
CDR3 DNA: TGTGCCAGCAGTGAAGAGGAGGGATCACCCCTCCACTTT

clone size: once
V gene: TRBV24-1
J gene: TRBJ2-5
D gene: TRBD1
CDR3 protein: CATSDTNRGAETQYF
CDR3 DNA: TGTGCCACCAGTGATACAAACAGGGGTGCGGAGACCCAGTACTTC

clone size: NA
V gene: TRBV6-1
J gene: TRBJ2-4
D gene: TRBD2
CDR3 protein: CASSEGLAGGKNIQYF
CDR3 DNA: TGTGCCAGCAGTGAAGGACTAGCGGGAGGGAAAAACATTCAGTACTTC

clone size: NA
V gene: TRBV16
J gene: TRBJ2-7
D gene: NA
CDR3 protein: CASSRQGGQFEQYF
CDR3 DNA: TGTGCCAGCAGCCGCCAGGGGGGTCAATTCGAGCAGTACTTC

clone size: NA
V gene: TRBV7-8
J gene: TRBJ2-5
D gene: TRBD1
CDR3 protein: CASSPMGTGSQETQYF
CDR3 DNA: TGTGCCAGCAGCCCGATGGGGACAGGTAGCCAAGAGACCCAGTACTTC

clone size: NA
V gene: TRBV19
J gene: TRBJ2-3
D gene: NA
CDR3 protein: CASNGGGANTDTQYF
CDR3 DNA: TGTGCCAGTAATGGAGGGGGGGCCAACACAGATACGCAGTATTTT

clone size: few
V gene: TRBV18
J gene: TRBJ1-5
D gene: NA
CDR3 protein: CASSPQEAHGDQPQHF
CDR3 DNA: TGTGCCAGCTCACCACAGGAGGCCCATGGCGATCAGCCCCAGCATTTT

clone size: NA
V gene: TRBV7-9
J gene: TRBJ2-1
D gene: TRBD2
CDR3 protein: CASSGLAGVFNEQFF
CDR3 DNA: TGTGCCAGCAGCGGGTTAGCGGGAGTATTCAATGAGCAGTTCTTC

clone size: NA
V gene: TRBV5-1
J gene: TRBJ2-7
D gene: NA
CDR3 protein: CASSLVPGSYEQYF
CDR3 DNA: TGCGCCAGCAGCTTGGTTCCGGGAAGCTACGAGCAGTACTTC

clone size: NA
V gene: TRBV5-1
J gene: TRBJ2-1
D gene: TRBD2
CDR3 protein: CASSLGLAALIEQFF
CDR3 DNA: TGCGCCAGCAGCTTGGGGCTAGCGGCCTTAATAGAGCAGTTCTTC

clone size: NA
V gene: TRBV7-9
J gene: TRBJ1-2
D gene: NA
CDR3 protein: CASSPDRGTGYTF
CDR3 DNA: TGTGCCAGCAGCCCGGACCGGGGGACTGGCTACACCTTC

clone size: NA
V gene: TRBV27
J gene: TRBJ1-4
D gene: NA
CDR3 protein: CASSSLRGTATNEKLFF
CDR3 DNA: TGTGCCAGCAGTTCTTTAAGGGGAACCGCAACTAATGAAAAACTGTTTTTT

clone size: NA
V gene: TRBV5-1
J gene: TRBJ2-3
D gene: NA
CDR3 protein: CASGANTDTQYF
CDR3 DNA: TGCGCCAGCGGGGCCAACACAGATACGCAGTATTTT

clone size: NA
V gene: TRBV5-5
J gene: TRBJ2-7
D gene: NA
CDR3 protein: CASSFVQTRVRGIYEQYF
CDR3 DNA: TGTGCCAGCAGCTTTGTCCAAACGCGCGTAAGGGGGATTTACGAGCAGTACTTC

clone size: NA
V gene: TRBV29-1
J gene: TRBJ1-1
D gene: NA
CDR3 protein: CSGSQGNTEAFF
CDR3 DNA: TGCAGCGGCTCACAGGGGAACACTGAAGCTTTCTTT

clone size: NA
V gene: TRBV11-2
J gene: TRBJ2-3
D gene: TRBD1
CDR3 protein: CASSSGQGSSDTQYF
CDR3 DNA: TGTGCCAGCAGCTCCGGACAGGGGAGCTCAGATACGCAGTATTTT

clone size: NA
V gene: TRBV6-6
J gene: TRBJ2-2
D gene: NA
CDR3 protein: CASRSGGMGTGELFF
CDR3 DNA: TGTGCCAGCCGATCTGGCGGGATGGGCACCGGGGAGCTGTTTTTT

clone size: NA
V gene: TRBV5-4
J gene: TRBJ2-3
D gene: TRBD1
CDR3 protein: CASSPGYRGLTDTQYF
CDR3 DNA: TGTGCCAGCAGCCCGGGGTACAGGGGGCTTACAGATACGCAGTATTTT